A single T cell receptor (beta chain) is shown here with its context. The CDR3 has 14 residues. Germline lookup yields CDR1 MRHNA and CDR2 SNTAGT. Trimming took off 0 bases at V and 7 bases at J, with 9 bases between the two ends. The sample is drawn from a study of cytomegalovirus exposure and HLA in healthy donors. Sequenced by immunoSEQ multiplex PCR; TCRdb stores in-frame clones only, minus some. The table includes about 84,000 clones, roughly 88% detected once. The chain uses TRBV6-4 and TRBJ2-2; weak D call: TRBD2 (5 bases). The clonotype was recovered from a man in his thirties or forties in good health and CMV-seronegative. Sample: PBMCs. This chain's CDR3 is CASSDSVGSGELFF. CDR3 in DNA: TGTGCCAGCAGTGACTCTGTAGGGAGCGGGGAGCTGTTTTTT.